Listed below are T cell receptor beta chains from one sample, sequenced in a study of sequential checkpoint blockade in melanoma. The assay was immunoSEQ multiplex PCR, and TCRdb's table has in-frame clones only and misses some. Of 17,000 or so clones in the sample, 60% to 75% are singletons; the top ten hold 11%. The material was CD8+ T cells sorted from blood (inferred from file names), obtained from a patient given nivolumab and ipilimumab in sequence. The receptors come from a human donor with melanoma. The CDR3 runs from the conserved cysteine through the conserved F or W. Each record gives: J gene, V gene, CDR3 protein.

TRBJ1-1 TRBV27 CASSFGRGMNTEAFF
TRBJ2-1 TRBV23-1 CASRPPGRPGGEQFF
TRBJ2-1 TRBV19 CASSTTYPQQFF
TRBJ2-7 TRBV21-1 CANRDRAYEQYF
TRBJ2-7 TRBV9 CASSVGASASYEQYF
TRBJ1-1 TRBV7-9 CASSPGDRGLTEAFF
TRBJ2-1 TRBV7-3 CASKLAGAMYNEQFF
- TRBV11-3 CASSPEGTPGYEQYF
TRBJ2-1 TRBV4-2 CASSPQGYSYNEQFF
TRBJ2-7 TRBV9 CASSASGTGFYEQYF
TRBJ2-7 TRBV4-1 CASSQEGLAYEQYF
TRBJ2-2 TRBV18 CASSRRGRSNTGELFF
TRBJ2-7 TRBV6-6 CASSYGQGAYEQYF
TRBJ1-5 TRBV7-9 CASSPDRWNQPQHF
TRBJ1-5 TRBV5-8 CASSPWTGVSNQPQHF
TRBJ2-7 TRBV19 CASSPGGEQYF
TRBJ2-1 TRBV5-1 CASSSRESSYNEQFF
TRBJ2-7 TRBV9 CASSVTAGGHEQYF
TRBJ2-2 TRBV5-1 CASSLEPGQGQAGELFF
TRBJ2-2 TRBV7-9 CASSFHLTGTGGGELFF
TRBJ2-5 TRBV2 CASPGKQQETQYF
TRBJ2-1 TRBV7-3 CASSSTGGRYNEQFF
TRBJ2-1 TRBV9 CASSLRTSGDEQFF
TRBJ1-2 TRBV12-5 CASGLGWTGESYTF
TRBJ2-1 TRBV7-6 CASSLGGAGKQFF
TRBJ2-1 TRBV7-3 CASSLAGGTYNEQFF
TRBJ2-1 TRBV6-1 CASSESRGRRDRGNEQFF
TRBJ2-4 TRBV10-3 CAISDRQGAPKNIQYF
TRBJ2-1 TRBV4-1 CASSLRLADFYNEQFF
- TRBV9 CASSVGVSLTYEQYF
TRBJ1-2 TRBV27 CASRAGTANYGYTF
TRBJ2-5 TRBV5-4 CASRQGGETQYF
TRBJ2-5 TRBV4-3 CASSQQSTSGYQETQYF
TRBJ1-2 TRBV27 CASSLWGDRANYGYTF
TRBJ1-1 TRBV4-2 CASSLGSAGGLNTEAFF
TRBJ2-4 TRBV7-9 CASSFTGQGAKNIQYF
TRBJ2-7 TRBV7-6 CASSSTPGGSEQYF
TRBJ1-5 TRBV9 CASSVAGETYQPQHF
TRBJ2-3 TRBV19 CASSIVARGGRVLRSTQYF
TRBJ2-7 TRBV9 CASSLLAGRSYEQYF
TRBJ1-2 TRBV6-1 CAIGQGNGYTF
TRBJ1-2 TRBV5-8 CARTAGNYGYTF
TRBJ2-7 TRBV4-3 CASSQDNGRDEQYF
TRBJ1-1 TRBV4-3 CASSQTGNTEAFF
TRBJ1-2 TRBV4-3 CASSQETSGGYTF
TRBJ2-7 TRBV4-1 CASSQGQGGPYEQYF
TRBJ2-3 TRBV7-9 CASSFGTFYTDTQYF
TRBJ1-1 TRBV9 CASSAGTGREAFF
TRBJ1-2 TRBV9 CASSANRDRGDDYYGYPF
TRBJ2-4 TRBV27 CASSLSPLYNAKNIQYF
TRBJ1-2 TRBV13 CASSLGGQGPRGYTF
TRBJ1-2 TRBV19 CASSIDSMGLDYGYTF
TRBJ1-3 TRBV6-5 CASSLGTGEGNTIYF
TRBJ1-1 TRBV11-1 CASSLRYTEAFF
TRBJ2-7 TRBV6-5 CASSYAKDFYEQYF
TRBJ1-3 TRBV5-1 CASSLEWGQLSGNTIYF
TRBJ2-7 TRBV6-6 CASSYGEGIYEQYF